This entry concerns a single T cell receptor (beta chain). The data derive from a study of control samples from healthy donors and cancer patients. The data were produced by immunoSEQ multiplex PCR, yet TCRdb's version contains in-frame clones alone and is incomplete. Of 170,000 or so clones in the sample, 80% to 95% were seen once. The sequencing input was blood. The sequence was collected from a man aged 18 to 35 in good health.

The CDR3 sequence is CASSQEGQDYEQYF. DNA of the CDR3: TGTGCCAGCAGCCAAGAAGGTCAGGACTACGAGCAGTACTTC. This chain uses TRBV3-1 (or the pseudogene TRBV3-2) with TRBJ2-7; no clear D. The CDR3 runs 14 residues. V shed 0 bases and J shed 3 bases, with 9 bases lying between them. Germline lookup yields CDR1 LGHDT and CDR2 YNNKEL (reference sequence).